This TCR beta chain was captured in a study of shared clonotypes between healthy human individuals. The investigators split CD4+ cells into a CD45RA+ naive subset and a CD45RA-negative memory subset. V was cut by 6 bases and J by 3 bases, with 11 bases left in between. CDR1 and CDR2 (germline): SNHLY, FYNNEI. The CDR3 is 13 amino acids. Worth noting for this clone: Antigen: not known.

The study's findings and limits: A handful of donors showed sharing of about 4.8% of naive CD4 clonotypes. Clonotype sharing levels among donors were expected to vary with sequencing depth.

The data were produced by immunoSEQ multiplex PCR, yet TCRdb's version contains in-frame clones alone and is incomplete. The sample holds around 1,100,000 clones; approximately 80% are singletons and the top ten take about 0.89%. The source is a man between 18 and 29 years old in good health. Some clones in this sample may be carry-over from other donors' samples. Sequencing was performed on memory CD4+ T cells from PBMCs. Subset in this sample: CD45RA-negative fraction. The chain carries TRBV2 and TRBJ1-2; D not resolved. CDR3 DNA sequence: TGTGCCAGCAGCGCGACAAGCTACTATGGCTACACCTTC. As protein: CASSATSYYGYTF.